The rows below give T cell receptor beta chains drawn from one sample of a study of blood T cell repertoires in COVID-19. Here immunoSEQ multiplex PCR was the method, and the copy in TCRdb shows in-frame clones only, minus some. The sample shows 70,000 to 95,000 clones, around 89% of them seen only once. The source material was peripheral blood. The receptors originated from a man between 65 and 79 years old with active or convalescent COVID-19. CDR3s include the opening cysteine and the closing phenylalanine or tryptophan. Fields, in order: CDR3 length, clone size, V gene, D gene, J gene, CDR3 protein, CDR3 DNA. The D gene is left open where the match is weak. Clone size is not always given. Where it is, it says once, few, many or a class for expanded clones.

>18|-|TRBV4-1|TRBD2|TRBJ2-2
CASSQSGLAGGDTGELFF
TGCGCCAGCAGCCAATCGGGACTAGCGGGAGGTGATACCGGGGAGCTGTTTTTT
>13|-|TRBV19|TRBD2|TRBJ2-1
CASHQREGNEQFF
TGTGCCAGCCATCAGCGGGAGGGGAATGAGCAGTTCTTC
>12|-|TRBV10-3|-|TRBJ1-6
CAISVEGSPLHF
TGTGCCATCAGTGTTGAGGGATCACCCCTCCACTTT
>18|-|TRBV19|-|TRBJ1-5
CASRPGARNPDSNQPQHF
TGTGCCAGTAGACCAGGGGCCCGAAATCCTGATAGCAATCAGCCCCAGCATTTT
>18|once|TRBV2|TRBD2|TRBJ2-1
CASRARGSGRVAYNEQFF
TGTGCCAGCAGGGCGAGGGGTAGCGGGAGGGTCGCTTACAATGAGCAGTTCTTC
>14|-|TRBV28|-|TRBJ2-1
CASSLLDFYNEQFF
TGTGCCAGCAGTTTATTGGACTTCTACAATGAGCAGTTCTTC
>14|-|TRBV28|TRBD1|TRBJ1-1
CASAVGQGRTEAFF
TGTGCCAGCGCGGTAGGACAGGGTAGAACTGAAGCTTTCTTT
>11|-|TRBV3-1/TRBV3-2|-|TRBJ2-7
CASSLTYEQYF
TGTGCCAGCAGCCTCACCTACGAGCAGTACTTC
>14|-|TRBV6-6|TRBD1|TRBJ2-7
CASSYEGTAYEQYF
TGTGCCAGCAGTTACGAGGGGACAGCCTACGAGCAGTACTTC
>16|-|TRBV3-1/TRBV3-2|-|TRBJ2-7
CASSQSPGVRPYEQYF
TGTGCCAGCAGCCAAAGTCCGGGAGTAAGGCCGTACGAGCAGTACTTC
>16|-|TRBV14|TRBD2|TRBJ2-1
CASSHYLHREGGPEFF
TGTGCCAGCAGCCATTATCTTCATCGGGAGGGCGGACCCGAGTTCTTC
>15|-|TRBV30|TRBD2|TRBJ2-3
CAWNPSGSTRDTQYF
TGTGCCTGGAACCCTAGCGGGAGTACAAGGGATACGCAGTATTTT
>14|-|TRBV19|-|TRBJ2-5
CASSRQLGQETQYF
TGTGCCAGTAGTAGACAGTTAGGCCAAGAGACCCAGTACTTC
>12|few|TRBV18|-|TRBJ2-1
CASSPGRGEQFF
TGTGCCAGCTCACCAGGGCGGGGTGAGCAGTTCTTC
>13|few|TRBV27|-|TRBJ1-1
CASSSTPGVKAFF
TGTGCCAGCAGTTCCACGCCAGGGGTGAAGGCTTTCTTT
>15|once|TRBV30|TRBD1|TRBJ1-1
CAWSRDRDMNTEAFF
TGTGCCTGGAGTAGGGACAGGGATATGAACACTGAAGCTTTCTTT
>18|-|TRBV7-2|-|TRBJ2-1
CASSRGGSGGVRDNEQFF
TGTGCCAGCAGCCGTGGGGGGTCTGGTGGTGTCAGAGACAATGAGCAGTTCTTC
>18|-|TRBV14|TRBD2|TRBJ2-2
CASSQDKRGLVYTGELFF
TGTGCCAGCAGCCAAGATAAGAGGGGACTAGTATATACCGGGGAGCTGTTTTTT
>17|-|TRBV18|-|TRBJ1-3
CASSPPRVRGAGNTIYF
TGTGCCAGCTCACCACCAAGGGTTCGGGGAGCAGGAAACACCATATATTTT
>15|-|TRBV6-6|TRBD1|TRBJ2-1
CASDLRTGRDNEQFF
TGTGCCAGCGACCTACGGACAGGGCGAGACAATGAGCAGTTCTTC
>15|once|TRBV28|TRBD2|TRBJ2-7
CASSLAGGFTYEQYF
TGTGCCAGCAGTTTGGCCGGGGGGTTCACCTACGAGCAGTACTTC
>15|-|TRBV19|TRBD1|TRBJ2-7
CASSRGQGGIYEQYF
TGTGCCAGTAGTAGGGGACAGGGGGGCATCTACGAGCAGTACTTC
>13|-|TRBV19|TRBD1|TRBJ1-4
CASSTDRGEKLFF
TGTGCCAGTAGTACGGACAGGGGGGAAAAACTGTTTTTT
>12|-|TRBV10-3|-|TRBJ1-5
CAISEPDQPQHF
TGTGCCATCAGTGAGCCGGATCAGCCCCAGCATTTT
>10|-|TRBV20-1|TRBD2|TRBJ2-1
CSAVAGGQFF
TGCAGTGCAGTAGCGGGGGGGCAGTTCTTC